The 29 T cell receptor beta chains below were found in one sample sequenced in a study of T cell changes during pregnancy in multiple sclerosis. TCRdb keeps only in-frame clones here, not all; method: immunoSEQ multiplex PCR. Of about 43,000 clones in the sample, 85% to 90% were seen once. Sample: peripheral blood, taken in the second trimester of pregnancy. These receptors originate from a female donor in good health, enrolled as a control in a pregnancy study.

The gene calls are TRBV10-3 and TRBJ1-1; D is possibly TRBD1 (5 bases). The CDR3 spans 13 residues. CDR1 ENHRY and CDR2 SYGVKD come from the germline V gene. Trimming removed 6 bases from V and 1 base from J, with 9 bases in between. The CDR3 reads CAISIGGNTEAFF. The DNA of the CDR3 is TGTGCCATCAGCATCGGGGGGAACACTGAAGCTTTCTTT.

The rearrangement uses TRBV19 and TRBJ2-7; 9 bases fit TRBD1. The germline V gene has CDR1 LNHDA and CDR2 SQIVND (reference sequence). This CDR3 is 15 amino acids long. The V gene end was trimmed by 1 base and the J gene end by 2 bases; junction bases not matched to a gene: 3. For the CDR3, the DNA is TGTGCCAGTAGTATAGGGACAGGGGTTACCTACGAGCAGTACTTC. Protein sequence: CASSIGTGVTYEQYF.

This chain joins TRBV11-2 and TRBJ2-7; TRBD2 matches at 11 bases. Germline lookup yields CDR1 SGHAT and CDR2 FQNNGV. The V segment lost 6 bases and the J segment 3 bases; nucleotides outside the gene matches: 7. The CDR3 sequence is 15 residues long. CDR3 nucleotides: TGTGCCAGCAGTCGAACCGGGACTAGCGGCTACGAGCAGTACTTC. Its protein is CASSRTGTSGYEQYF.

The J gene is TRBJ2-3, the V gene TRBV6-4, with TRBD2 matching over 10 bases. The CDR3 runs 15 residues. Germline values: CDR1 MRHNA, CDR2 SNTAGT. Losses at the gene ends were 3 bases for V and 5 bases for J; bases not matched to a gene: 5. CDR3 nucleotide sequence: TGTGCCAGCAGTGAGGCTAGCGGGGGTCTAGATACGCAGTATTTT. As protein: CASSEASGGLDTQYF.

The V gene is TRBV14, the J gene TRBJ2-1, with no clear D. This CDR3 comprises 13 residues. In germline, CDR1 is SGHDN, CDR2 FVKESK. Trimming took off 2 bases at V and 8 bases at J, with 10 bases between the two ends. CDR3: CASSQRLLYEQFF. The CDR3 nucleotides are TGTGCCAGCAGCCAACGATTACTCTATGAGCAGTTCTTC.

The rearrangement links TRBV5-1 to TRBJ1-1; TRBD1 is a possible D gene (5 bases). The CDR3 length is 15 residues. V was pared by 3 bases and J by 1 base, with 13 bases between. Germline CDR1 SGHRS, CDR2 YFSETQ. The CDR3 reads CASSSQVISNTEAFF. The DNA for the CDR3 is TGCGCCAGCAGCTCACAGGTTATTTCGAACACTGAAGCTTTCTTT.

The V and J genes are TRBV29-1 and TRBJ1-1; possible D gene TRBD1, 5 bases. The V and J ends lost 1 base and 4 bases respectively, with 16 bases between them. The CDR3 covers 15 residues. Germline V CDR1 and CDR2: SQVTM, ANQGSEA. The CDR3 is CSVEGGGGRGTEAFF. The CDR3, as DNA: TGCAGCGTTGAAGGGGGGGGAGGGAGGGGCACTGAAGCTTTCTTT.

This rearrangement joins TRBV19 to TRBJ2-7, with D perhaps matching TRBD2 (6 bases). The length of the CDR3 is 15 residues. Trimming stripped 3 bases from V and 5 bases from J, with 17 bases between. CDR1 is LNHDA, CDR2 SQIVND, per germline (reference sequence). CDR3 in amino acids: CASSIRLRDGNEQYF. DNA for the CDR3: TGTGCCAGTAGTATTCGATTGCGGGACGGGAACGAGCAGTACTTC.

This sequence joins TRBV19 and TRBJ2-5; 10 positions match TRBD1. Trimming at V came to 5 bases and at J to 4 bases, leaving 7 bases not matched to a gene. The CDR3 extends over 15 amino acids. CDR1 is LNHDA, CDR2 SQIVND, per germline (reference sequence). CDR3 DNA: TGTGCCAGTAGTCTGACAGGGGGCCGGATAGAGACCCAGTACTTC. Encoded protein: CASSLTGGRIETQYF. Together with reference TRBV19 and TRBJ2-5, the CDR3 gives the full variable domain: DGGITQSPKYLFRKEGQNVTLSCEQNLNHDAMYWYRQDPGQGLRLIYYSQIVNDFQKGDIAEGYSVSREKKESFPLTVTSAQKNPTAFYLCASSLTGGRIETQYFGPGTRLLVL.

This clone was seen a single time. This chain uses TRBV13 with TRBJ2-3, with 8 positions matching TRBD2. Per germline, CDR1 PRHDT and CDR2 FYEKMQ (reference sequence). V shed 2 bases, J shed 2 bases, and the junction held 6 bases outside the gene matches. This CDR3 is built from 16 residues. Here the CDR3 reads CASSLRASGSTDTQYF. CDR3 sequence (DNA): TGTGCCAGCAGCTTACGGGCTAGCGGGTCCACAGATACGCAGTATTTT.

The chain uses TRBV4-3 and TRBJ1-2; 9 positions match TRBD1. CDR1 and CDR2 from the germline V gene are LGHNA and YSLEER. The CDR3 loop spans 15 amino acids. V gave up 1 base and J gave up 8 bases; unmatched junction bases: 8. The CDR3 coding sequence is TGCGCCAGCAGCCAAGGCCCGGGACAGGGCAGCGGCTACACCTTC. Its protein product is CASSQGPGQGSGYTF.

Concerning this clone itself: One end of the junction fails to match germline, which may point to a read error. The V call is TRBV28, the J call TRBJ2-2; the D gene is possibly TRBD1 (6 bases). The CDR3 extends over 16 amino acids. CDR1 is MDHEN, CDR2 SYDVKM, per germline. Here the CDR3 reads CASSLLRGSNTGELFF. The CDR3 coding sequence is TGTGCCAGCAGCTTATTAAGGGGGTCGAACACCGGGGAGCTGTTTTTT.

The CDR3 is CASSIQQASNEKLFF. The CDR3 DNA reads as TGTGCCAGCAGCATCCAACAGGCCTCTAATGAAAAACTGTTTTTT. This sequence joins TRBV5-6 and TRBJ1-4; D possibly corresponds to TRBD1 (5 bases). The CDR3 extends over 15 amino acids. V lost 4 bases and J 3 bases, leaving 13 bases between the germline ends. Per the germline V gene, CDR1 is SGHDT and CDR2 is YYEEEE.

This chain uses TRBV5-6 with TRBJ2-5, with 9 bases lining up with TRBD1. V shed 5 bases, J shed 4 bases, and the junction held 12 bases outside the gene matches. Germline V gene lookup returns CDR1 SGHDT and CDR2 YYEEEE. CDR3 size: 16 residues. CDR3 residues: CASSRQGDFTGETQYF. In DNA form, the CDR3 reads TGTGCCAGCAGTCGACAGGGGGACTTTACGGGAGAGACCCAGTACTTC.

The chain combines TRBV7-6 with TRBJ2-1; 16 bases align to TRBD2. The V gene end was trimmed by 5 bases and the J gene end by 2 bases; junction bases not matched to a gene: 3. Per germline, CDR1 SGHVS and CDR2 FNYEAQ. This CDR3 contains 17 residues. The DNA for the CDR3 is TGTGCCAGCAGCCAGGGACTAGCGGGAGGGCCCTACAATGAGCAGTTCTTC. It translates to CASSQGLAGGPYNEQFF.

The CDR3 sequence: CASSSPGEGTGELFF. In nucleotides, the CDR3 is TGTGCCAGCAGCTCCCCAGGGGAAGGCACCGGGGAGCTGTTTTTT. V and J are TRBV7-6 and TRBJ2-2, with D possibly matching TRBD1 (6 bases). The CDR3 runs 15 residues. Looked up from germline, CDR1 is SGHVS and CDR2 is FNYEAQ. Trimming took off 4 bases at V and 4 bases at J, with 13 bases between the two ends.

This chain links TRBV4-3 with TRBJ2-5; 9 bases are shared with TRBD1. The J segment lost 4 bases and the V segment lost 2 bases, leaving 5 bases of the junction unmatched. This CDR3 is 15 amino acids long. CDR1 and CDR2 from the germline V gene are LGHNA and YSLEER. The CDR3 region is CASSQLGTGSETQYF. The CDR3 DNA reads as TGCGCCAGCAGCCAATTGGGGACAGGGTCAGAGACCCAGTACTTC.

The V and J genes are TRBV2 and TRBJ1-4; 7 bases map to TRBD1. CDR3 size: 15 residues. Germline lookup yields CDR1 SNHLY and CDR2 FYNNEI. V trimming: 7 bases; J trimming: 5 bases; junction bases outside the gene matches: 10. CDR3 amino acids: CASKKPGQTNEKLFF. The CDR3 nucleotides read TGTGCCAGCAAAAAACCGGGACAGACGAATGAAAAACTGTTTTTT.

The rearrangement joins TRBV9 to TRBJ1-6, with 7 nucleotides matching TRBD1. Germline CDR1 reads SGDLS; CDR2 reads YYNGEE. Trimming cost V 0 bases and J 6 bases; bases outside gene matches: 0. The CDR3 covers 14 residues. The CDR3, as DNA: TGTGCCAGCAGCGTAGGACAGGGTAATTCACCCCTCCACTTT. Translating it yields CASSVGQGNSPLHF.

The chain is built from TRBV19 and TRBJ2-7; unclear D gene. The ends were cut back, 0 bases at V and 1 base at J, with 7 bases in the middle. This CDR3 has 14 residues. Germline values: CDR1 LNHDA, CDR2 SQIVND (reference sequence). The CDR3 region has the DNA TGTGCCAGTAGTATAGATCCAGAATCCTACGAGCAGTACTTC. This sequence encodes CASSIDPESYEQYF.

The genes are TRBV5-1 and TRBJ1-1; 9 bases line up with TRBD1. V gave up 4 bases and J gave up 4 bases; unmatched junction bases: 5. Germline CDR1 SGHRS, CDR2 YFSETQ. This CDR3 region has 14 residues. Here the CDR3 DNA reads TGCGCCAGCAGCCTATGGGACAGGGCCACTGAAGCTTTCTTT. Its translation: CASSLWDRATEAFF.

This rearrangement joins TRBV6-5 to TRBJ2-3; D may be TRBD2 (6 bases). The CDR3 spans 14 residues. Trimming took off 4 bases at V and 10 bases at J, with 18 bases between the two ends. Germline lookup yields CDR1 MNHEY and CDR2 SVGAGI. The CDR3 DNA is TGTGCCAGCAGTTCCCCGGGACTCAAGAGACCGCAGTATTTT. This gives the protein CASSSPGLKRPQYF.

The CDR3 is CASSPRGGGGTSYNEQFF. The CDR3, as DNA: TGTGCCAGCAGCCCCCGGGGGGGCGGGGGGACCTCCTACAATGAGCAGTTCTTC. J is TRBJ2-1 and V is TRBV7-2; the match to TRBD2 covers 8 bases. CDR3 size: 18 residues. Germline V gives CDR1 SGHTA, CDR2 FQGNSA. V shed 5 bases and J 0 bases; nucleotides not matched to a gene: 12.

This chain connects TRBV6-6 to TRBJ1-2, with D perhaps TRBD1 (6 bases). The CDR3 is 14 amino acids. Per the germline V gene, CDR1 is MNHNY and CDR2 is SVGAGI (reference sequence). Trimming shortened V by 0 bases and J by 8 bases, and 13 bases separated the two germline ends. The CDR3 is CASSYSTPDSGYTF. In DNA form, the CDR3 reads TGTGCCAGCAGTTACTCGACACCGGACAGCGGCTACACCTTC.

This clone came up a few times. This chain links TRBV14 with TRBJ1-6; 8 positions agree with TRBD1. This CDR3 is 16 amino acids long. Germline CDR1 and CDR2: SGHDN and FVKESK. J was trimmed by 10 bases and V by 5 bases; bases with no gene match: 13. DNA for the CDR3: TGTGCCAGCAGCTACGTTACCGGGACAGGAAGCTCACCCCTCCACTTT. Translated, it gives CASSYVTGTGSSPLHF.

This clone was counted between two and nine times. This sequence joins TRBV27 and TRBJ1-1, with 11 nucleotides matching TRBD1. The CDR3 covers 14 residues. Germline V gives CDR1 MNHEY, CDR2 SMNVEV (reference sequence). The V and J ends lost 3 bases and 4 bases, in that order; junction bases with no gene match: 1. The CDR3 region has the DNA TGTGCCAGCAGTTTCGGGACAGGGGGCACTGAAGCTTTCTTT. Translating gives CASSFGTGGTEAFF.

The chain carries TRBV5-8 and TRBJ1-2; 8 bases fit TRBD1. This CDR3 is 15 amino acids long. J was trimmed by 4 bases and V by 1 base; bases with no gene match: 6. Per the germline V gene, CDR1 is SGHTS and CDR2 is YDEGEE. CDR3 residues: CASSLSGQVAYGYTF. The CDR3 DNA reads TGTGCCAGCAGCTTGTCGGGACAGGTAGCCTATGGCTACACCTTC.

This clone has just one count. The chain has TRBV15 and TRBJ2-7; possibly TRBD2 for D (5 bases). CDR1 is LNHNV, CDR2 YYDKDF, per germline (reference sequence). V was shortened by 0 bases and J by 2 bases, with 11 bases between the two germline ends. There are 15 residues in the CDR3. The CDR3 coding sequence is TGTGCCACCAGCAGAGATCAAACGGGGACCTACGAGCAGTACTTC. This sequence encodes CATSRDQTGTYEQYF.

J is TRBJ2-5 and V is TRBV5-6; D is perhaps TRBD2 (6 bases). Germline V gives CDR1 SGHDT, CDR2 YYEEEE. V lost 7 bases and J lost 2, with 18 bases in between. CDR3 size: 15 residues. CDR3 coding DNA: TGTGCCAGCCAAGCATTCGCGGGGTTACAAGAGACCCAGTACTTC. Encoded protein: CASQAFAGLQETQYF. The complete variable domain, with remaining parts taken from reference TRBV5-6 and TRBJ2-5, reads DAGVTQSPTHLIKTRGQQVTLRCSPKSGHDTVSWYQQALGQGPQFIFQYYEEEERQRGNFPDRFSGHQFPNYSSELNVNALLLGDSALYLCASQAFAGLQETQYFGPGTRLLVL.